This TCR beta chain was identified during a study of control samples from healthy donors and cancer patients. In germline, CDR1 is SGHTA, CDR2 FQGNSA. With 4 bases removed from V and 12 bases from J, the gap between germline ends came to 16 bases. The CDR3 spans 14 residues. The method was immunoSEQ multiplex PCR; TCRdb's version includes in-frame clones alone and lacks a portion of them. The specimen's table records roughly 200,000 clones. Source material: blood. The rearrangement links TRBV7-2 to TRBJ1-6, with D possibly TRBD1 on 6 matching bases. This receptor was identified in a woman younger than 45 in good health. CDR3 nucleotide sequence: TGTGCCAGCAGCTCCGGACAGCCGTTTCGACCCCTCCACTTT. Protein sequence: CASSSGQPFRPLHF.